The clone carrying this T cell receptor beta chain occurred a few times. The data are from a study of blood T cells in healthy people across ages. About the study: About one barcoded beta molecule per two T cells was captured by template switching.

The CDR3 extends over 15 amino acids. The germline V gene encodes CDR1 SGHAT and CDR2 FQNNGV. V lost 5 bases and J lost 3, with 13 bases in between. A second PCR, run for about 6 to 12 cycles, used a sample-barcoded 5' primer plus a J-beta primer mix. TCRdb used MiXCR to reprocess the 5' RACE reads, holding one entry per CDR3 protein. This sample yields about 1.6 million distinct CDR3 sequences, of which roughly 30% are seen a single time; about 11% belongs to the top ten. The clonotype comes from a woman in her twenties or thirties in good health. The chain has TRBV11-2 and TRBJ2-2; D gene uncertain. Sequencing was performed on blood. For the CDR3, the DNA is TGTGCCAGCAGCCCACAGTTGGCCTACACCGGGGAGCTGTTTTTT. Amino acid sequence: CASSPQLAYTGELFF.